This T cell receptor beta chain was recovered during a study of T cell responses to AZD1222 COVID-19 vaccine. Study-level findings and limits: The study sampled repertoires only after the peak T cell response.

Worth noting for this clone: Antigen unknown.

This table comes from immunoSEQ multiplex PCR, and its TCRdb copy is limited to in-frame clones, with some not included. The data hold 100,000 to 150,000 clones, with more than 80% observed a single time. The starting material was peripheral blood, obtained on day 0 of AZD1222 vaccination. This receptor was obtained from an adult in good health.

CDR3 DNA sequence: TGTGCCAGCAGAACCGGGACAGGGCTATCACAATCACCCCTCCACTTT. This translates into CASRTGTGLSQSPLHF. V is TRBV27 and J is TRBJ1-6; 9 nucleotides align to TRBD1. This CDR3 spans 16 amino acids. Trimming took 6 bases from V and 10 from J; bases not matched to a gene: 13. CDR1 and CDR2 (germline): MNHEY, SMNVEV (reference sequence).